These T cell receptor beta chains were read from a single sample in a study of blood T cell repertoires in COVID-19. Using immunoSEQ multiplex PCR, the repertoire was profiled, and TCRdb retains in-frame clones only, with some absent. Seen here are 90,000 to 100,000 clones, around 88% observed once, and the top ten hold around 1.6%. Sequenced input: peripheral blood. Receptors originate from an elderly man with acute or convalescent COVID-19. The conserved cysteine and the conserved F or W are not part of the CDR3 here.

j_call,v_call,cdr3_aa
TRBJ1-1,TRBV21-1,ASSKGERRENTEAF
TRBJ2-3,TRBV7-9,ASSLPTGPAGGPDTQY
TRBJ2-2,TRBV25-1,ASRGSGSFGELF
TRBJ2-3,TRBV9,ASSAAGTGRTDTQY
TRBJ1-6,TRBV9,ASSVGQFYNSPLH
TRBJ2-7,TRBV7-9,ASSPSSYEQY
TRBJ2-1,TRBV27,ASSLTSGRLNEQF
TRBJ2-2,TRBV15,ATSREQGDGTGELF
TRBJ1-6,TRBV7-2,ASSLSGTAYNSPLH
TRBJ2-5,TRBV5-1,ASSGDNGGDFWY
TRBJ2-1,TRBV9,ASSATGTSIDEQF
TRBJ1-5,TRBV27,ASSPDRGSNQPQH
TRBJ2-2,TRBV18,ASSPAPASGGNTGELF
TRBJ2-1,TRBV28,ASSTTGTGGANNEQF
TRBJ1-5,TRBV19,ASAWGGNQPQH
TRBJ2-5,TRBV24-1,ATSDGSAGRETQY
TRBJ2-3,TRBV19,ASSVSTSGSWSTDTQY
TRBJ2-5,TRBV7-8,ASRVSGRARETQY
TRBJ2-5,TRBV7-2,ASSLEASGLGTQY
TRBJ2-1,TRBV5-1,ASNRDTTNNEQF
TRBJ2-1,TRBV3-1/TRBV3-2,ASSQWEWGAPILVNEQF
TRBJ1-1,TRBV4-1,ASSRHSGPNTEAF
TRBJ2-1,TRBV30,AWSSGTYNEQF
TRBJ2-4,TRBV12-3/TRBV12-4,ASSLAQGPIQY
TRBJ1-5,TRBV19,ASRDNTGDGQPQH
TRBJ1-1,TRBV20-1,SASGDGFAF
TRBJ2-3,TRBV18,ASSPGSRDTQY
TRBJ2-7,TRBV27,ASSKRELYEQY
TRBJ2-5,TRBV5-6,ASSLKGQGETQY
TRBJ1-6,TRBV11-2,ASSFLTGNSPLH
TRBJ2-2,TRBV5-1,ASSTQGGGELF
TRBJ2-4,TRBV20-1,SASPRPKNIQY
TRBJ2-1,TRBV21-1,ASSGGTSGRSYNEQF
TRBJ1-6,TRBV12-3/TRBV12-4,ASSDRANSPLH
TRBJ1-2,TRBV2,ASSPRDSRFNYGYT
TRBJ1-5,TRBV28,ATTWGPRMPQH
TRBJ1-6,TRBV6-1,ASSEGRANSPLH
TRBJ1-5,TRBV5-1,ASSLEGQGGSPQH
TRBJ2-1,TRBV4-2,ASSQDVAGNEQF
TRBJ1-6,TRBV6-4,ASRGPGENSPLH